The 14 T cell receptor beta chains in this list originate from one sample, sequenced in a study of blood T cell repertoires in COVID-19. Libraries were prepared by immunoSEQ multiplex PCR; TCRdb keeps only in-frame clonotypes and omits some of them. This table holds some 70,000 clones, roughly nine tenths found once. The sequenced material came from peripheral blood. The source is a man aged 40-50 years with COVID-19, enrolled during active disease.

The rearrangement joins TRBV6-5 to TRBJ1-1, with D unclear. CDR3 size: 13 residues. Between the trimmed V and J ends, which lost 2 bases and 3 bases, there was a span of 7 bases. Germline values: CDR1 MNHEY, CDR2 SVGAGI. CDR3 sequence: CASSYQADTEAFF. Written as DNA, the CDR3 is TGTGCCAGCAGTTACCAGGCAGACACTGAAGCTTTCTTT.

This chain joins TRBV10-3 and TRBJ1-4; perhaps TRBD1 as D (5 bases). Trimming took off 8 bases at V and 8 bases at J, with 15 bases between the two ends. The CDR3 runs to 13 residues. Per the germline V gene, CDR1 is ENHRY and CDR2 is SYGVKD. DNA for the CDR3: TGTGCCATCGGGGGGTCGGAGGGAGAAAAACTGTTTTTT. This translates into CAIGGSEGEKLFF.

The chain joins TRBV24-1 to TRBJ2-5; D is uncertain. From germline, CDR1 is KGHDR and CDR2 SFDVKD. The CDR3 has 13 amino acids. The V end lost 6 bases, the J end lost 5 bases, and 12 bases lay between the germline ends. CDR3 sequence reads: CATSSSLGETQYF. In nucleotides, the CDR3 is TGTGCCACCAGTAGCAGCCTCGGGGAGACCCAGTACTTC.

The chain carries TRBV21-1 and TRBJ2-5; the listed D gene, TRBD2, was not tested against the DNA. TRBV21-1 is noted as a pseudogene. The CDR3 sequence is 16 residues long. As DNA, the CDR3 is TGTGCCAGCAGCAAAGGGGTAGCGGGGGGCCAAGAGACCCAGTACTTC. Amino acids: CASSKGVAGGQETQYF.

The chain carries TRBV2 and TRBJ1-5; 7 bases agree with TRBD1. CDR1 and CDR2 from the germline V gene are SNHLY and FYNNEI. Trimming removed 7 bases from V and 0 bases from J; junction bases left unmatched: 6. This CDR3 contains 15 residues. Written as DNA, the CDR3 is TGTGCCAGCACTCGGGACAGCTATAGCAATCAGCCCCAGCATTTT. This gives the protein CASTRDSYSNQPQHF.

This clone has only a few counts. The chain recombines TRBV7-9 with TRBJ1-2; weak D call: TRBD1 (6 bases). V lost 4 bases, J lost 1 base, and 10 bases lay in between. The germline gives CDR1 SEHNR, CDR2 FQNEAQ (reference sequence). This CDR3 region has 14 residues. The CDR3 nucleotides are TGTGCCAGCAGCTCCATGGACAGTAACTATGGCTACACCTTC. Residues: CASSSMDSNYGYTF. The whole variable domain, filled in from reference TRBV7-9 and TRBJ1-2, reads DTGVSQNPRHKITKRGQNVTFRCDPISEHNRLYWYRQTLGQGPEFLTYFQNEAQLEKSRLLSDRFSAERPKGSFSTLEIQRTEQGDSAMYLCASSSMDSNYGYTFGSGTRLTVV.

The rearrangement links TRBV28 to TRBJ1-6, with 11 bases fitting TRBD1. V trimming: 6 bases; J trimming: 12 bases; junction bases outside the gene matches: 19. There are 18 residues in the CDR3. Germline V gene lookup returns CDR1 MDHEN and CDR2 SYDVKM. CDR3 bases: TGTGCCAGCAGCGAGGGACAGGGGGGTCTTGGGGGTCGGAAACCCCTCCACTTT. Translation: CASSEGQGGLGGRKPLHF.

The chain is built from TRBV5-1 and TRBJ1-3; TRBD1 aligns across 8 bases. Germline lookup yields CDR1 SGHRS and CDR2 YFSETQ. V shed 4 bases, J shed 4 bases, and the junction held 4 bases outside the gene matches. There are 14 residues in the CDR3. This chain's CDR3 is CASSQGARGNTIYF. The CDR3 nucleotides read TGCGCCAGCAGCCAGGGGGCTCGAGGAAACACCATATATTTT. The full variable domain, its missing parts supplied by reference TRBV5-1 and TRBJ1-3, is KAGVTQTPRYLIKTRGQQVTLSCSPISGHRSVSWYQQTPGQGLQFLFEYFSETQRNKGNFPGRFSGRQFSNSRSEMNVSTLELGDSALYLCASSQGARGNTIYFGEGSWLTVV.

The genes are TRBV5-6 and TRBJ2-3; 7 bases fit TRBD1. Germline V CDR1 and CDR2: SGHDT, YYEEEE. The J segment lost 0 bases and the V segment lost 3 bases, leaving 1 base of the junction unmatched. The CDR3 is 14 residues long. The chain's CDR3 is CASSSRGSTDTQYF. The CDR3 DNA reads as TGTGCCAGCAGCTCCAGGGGGAGCACAGATACGCAGTATTTT.

The chain combines TRBV7-2 with TRBJ1-5; D gene uncertain. The CDR3 spans 13 residues. V was clipped by 3 bases and J by 9 bases, with 12 bases between them. Germline V gene lookup returns CDR1 SGHTA and CDR2 FQGNSA. CDR3 region: CASSLEASWPQHF. CDR3 bases: TGTGCCAGCAGCTTGGAGGCGTCGTGGCCCCAGCATTTT.

The rearrangement uses TRBV4-1 and TRBJ1-6; TRBD1 might be the D (6 bases). There are 15 residues in the CDR3. The V end lost 0 bases, the J end lost 10 bases, and 13 bases lay between the germline ends. Germline CDR1 and CDR2: MGHRA and YSYEKL. CDR3 in DNA: TGCGCCAGCAGCCAAGAAGTGACAGGTGAATCACCCCTCCACTTT. It translates to CASSQEVTGESPLHF.

The chain uses TRBV2 and TRBJ2-1, with 9 bases matching TRBD1. CDR1 is SNHLY, CDR2 FYNNEI, per germline. V lost 1 base and J lost 11; bases outside the gene matches: 15. The CDR3 sequence is 17 residues long. DNA of the CDR3: TGTGCCAGCAGTGAAGGGTCGGTTTCGGGACAGGGTCTTAAGCAGTTCTTC. Its protein is CASSEGSVSGQGLKQFF.

J is TRBJ2-7 and V is TRBV18, with 10 bases aligning to TRBD1. Germline trimming cut 3 bases from V and 6 bases from J; bases unmatched to any gene: 11. The CDR3 length is 16 residues. The germline V gene has CDR1 KGHSH and CDR2 LQKENI. DNA of the CDR3: TGTGCCAGCTCACCGGGGGGGACAGGGGCGATTCTCGAGCAGTACTTC. Encoded protein: CASSPGGTGAILEQYF.

The gene calls are TRBV29-1 and TRBJ2-1, with D unclear. In germline, CDR1 is SQVTM, CDR2 ANQGSEA. The CDR3 length is 11 residues. Trimming took 6 bases from V and 4 from J, leaving 7 bases between them. CDR3 nucleotides: TGCAGCGTGCGGAGATACAATGAGCAGTTCTTC. Translating it yields CSVRRYNEQFF.